This section outlines one T cell receptor (beta chain) sequence together with its context. No cognate antigen has been identified for it. No much larger clone exists at a distance of one base, and base qualities are not known. V and J lose 5 bases and 3 bases, and a span of 14 bases separates them. From cysteine to phenylalanine, the CDR3 is 15 amino acids long. Only the CDR3 DNA is retained, 45 bases long and in frame from the first base. Preparation of the library involved 5' RACE. A second PCR of roughly 7 to 11 cycles was performed with a sample-barcoded 5' primer and a J-beta primer mix. Each TCR beta cDNA molecule received a unique molecular identifier from a template-switch 5' adaptor carrying 12 random nucleotides. Each sample yielded at least 2.5 million CDR3-containing paired-end reads. First-strand cDNA was synthesized from all RNA with the Mint cDNA synthesis kit, primed by a TRBC-specific oligonucleotide. After uracil-DNA glycosylase treatment, a first 18-cycle PCR used universal primers M1SS and BC2_uni_R on all cDNA. Per the authors' processing: For normalization, 1 million high-quality reads were randomly selected from each sample, with every read carrying a distinct molecular identifier. Reads with shared molecular identifiers were discarded instead of being binned into consensus sequences. MiTCR, set to a Q25 quality threshold and the strictest error-elimination algorithm, was used for CDR3 identification, clonotype clustering and error correction. A nonparametric unseen species model with Euler transformation was used to estimate a lower bound on total TCR beta diversity. TCRdb trimmed public reads at Q25 via fastp, called clones via MiXCR and kept in-frame beta chains. Rows are unified per CDR3 protein, each entry keeping the most common DNA and genes. What appears here as the V and J calls and clone size reflects TCRdb's work, not the paper's. The sample profile shows roughly 1.9 million distinct CDR3 sequences; about 39% of them were found once. The ten biggest clones cover under 30% of the sample.

These data come from a study of blood T cells in healthy people across ages (dated by TCRdb to the mid-2010s). For context, the study as a whole: In model experiments, template switching captured roughly one uniquely barcoded TCR beta cDNA molecule for every two T cells. Using the same blood draw, the study looked at two additional independent replicas of 1 million unique cDNA reads for two donors, one aged 18 to 29 and the other aged 80 or older. The donors were divided into four age groups: young (average around 17 years), middle-aged (roughly 42), aged (about 60) and long-lived (roughly 82). To avoid experimental bias, donors of different ages were spread randomly across the sequencing lanes. To track age-related changes in TCR beta repertoire diversity, the study relied on deep sequencing normalized with unique cDNA molecular identifiers.

Summary of the overall study and its limitations: Conclusive comparison of naive and antigen-experienced compartments was prevented by the profiling of bulk unsorted PBMCs. Compared with the aged group, the long-lived group had more naive CD4+ T cells, fewer expanded clones and increased TCR diversity, suggesting age selection. Because the CMV infection status of the donors was unknown, age-related changes in expanded clonotypes may potentially have been confounded. Total diversity estimates from one million sequenced T cells were considered lower bounds and underestimates. As age increased, observed TCR beta diversity per million T cells dropped in a roughly linear way, and a significant reduction was already evident by age 40. The percentage of naive T cells measured by flow cytometry correlated strongly with observed TCR beta diversity.

Systemically healthy Caucasian individuals from Russia, 39 in total and aged roughly 6 to 90 years, were included as donors. About 9.6 milliliters of peripheral blood were collected from each donor into EDTA-treated Vacutainer tubes. Ficoll-Paque density-gradient centrifugation was used to isolate PBMCs, with at least 6.5 million per sample. Trizol reagent was used to extract total RNA from the PBMCs, yielding at least 6 micrograms per sample. For every donor, flow cytometry on a PBMC aliquot measured the percentage of naive CD45RAhigh/CD27high T cells. The receptor was derived from a human donor in good health. The V and J segments used are TRBV12-3 or TRBV12-4 and TRBJ2-4, with no reliable assignment of the D segment. The sequenced sample consisted of blood. The base sequence is TGTGCCAGCAGTCAGAGTACCTCGGGCAAAAACATTCAGTACTTC. It codes for CASSQSTSGKNIQYF.